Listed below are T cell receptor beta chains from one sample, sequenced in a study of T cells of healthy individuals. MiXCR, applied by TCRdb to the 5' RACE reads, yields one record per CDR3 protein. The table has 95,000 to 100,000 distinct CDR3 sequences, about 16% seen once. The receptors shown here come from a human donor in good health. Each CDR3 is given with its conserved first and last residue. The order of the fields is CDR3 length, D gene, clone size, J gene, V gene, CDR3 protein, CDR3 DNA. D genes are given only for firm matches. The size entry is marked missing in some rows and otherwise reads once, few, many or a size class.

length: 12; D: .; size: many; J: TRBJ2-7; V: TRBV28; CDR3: CASSLMNYEQYF; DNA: TGTGCCAGCAGTTTGATGAACTACGAGCAGTACTTC
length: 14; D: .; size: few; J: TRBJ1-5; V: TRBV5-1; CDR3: CASSLGAGDQPQHF; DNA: TGCGCCAGCAGCTTGGGCGCAGGGGATCAGCCCCAGCATTTT
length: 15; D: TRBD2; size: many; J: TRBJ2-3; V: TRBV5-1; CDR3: CASSVLAGSTDTQYF; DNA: TGCGCCAGCAGCGTACTAGCGGGGAGCACAGATACGCAGTATTTT
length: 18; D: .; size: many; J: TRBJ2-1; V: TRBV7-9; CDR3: CASSLGGLDVSSYNEQFF; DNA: TGTGCCAGCAGCTTAGGGGGACTTGACGTGAGCTCCTACAATGAGCAGTTCTTC
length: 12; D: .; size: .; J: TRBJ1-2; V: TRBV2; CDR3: CASSPYVGGYTF; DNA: TGTGCCAGCAGTCCTTATGTGGGAGGCTACACCTTC
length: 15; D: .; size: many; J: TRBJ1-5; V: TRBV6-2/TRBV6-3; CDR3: CASSYPGVYNQPQHF; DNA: TGTGCCAGCAGTTACCCCGGGGTATACAATCAGCCCCAGCATTTT
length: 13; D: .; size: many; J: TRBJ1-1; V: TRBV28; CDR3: CASTTIGGTEAFF; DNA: TGTGCCAGCACCACCATCGGGGGCACTGAAGCTTTCTTT
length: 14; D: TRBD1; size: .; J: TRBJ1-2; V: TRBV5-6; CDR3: CASSRTGDWYGYTF; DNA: TGTGCCAGCAGCCGGACAGGGGATTGGTATGGCTACACCTTC
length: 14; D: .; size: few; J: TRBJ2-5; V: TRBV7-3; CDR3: CASSPRGGTETQYF; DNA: TGTGCCAGCAGCCCCCGTGGGGGTACAGAGACCCAGTACTTC
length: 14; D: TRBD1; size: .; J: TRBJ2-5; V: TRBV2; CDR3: CASSNSGQQETQYF; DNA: TGTGCCAGCAGTAACTCGGGACAGCAAGAGACCCAGTACTTC
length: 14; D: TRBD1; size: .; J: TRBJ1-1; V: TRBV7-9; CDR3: CASSWGQLDTEAFF; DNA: TGTGCCAGCAGCTGGGGACAGCTGGACACTGAAGCTTTCTTT
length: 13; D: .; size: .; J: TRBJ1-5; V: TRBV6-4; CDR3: CASSDSENGPQHF; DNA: TGTGCCAGCAGTGACTCGGAAAATGGGCCCCAGCATTTT
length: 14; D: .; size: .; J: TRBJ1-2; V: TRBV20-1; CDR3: CSALEGTRHYGYTF; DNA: TGCAGTGCTCTTGAGGGAACGAGACACTATGGCTACACCTTC
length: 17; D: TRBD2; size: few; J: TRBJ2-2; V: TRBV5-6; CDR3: CASSYQRLAGPTGELFF; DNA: TGTGCCAGCAGCTACCAACGACTAGCGGGGCCCACCGGGGAGCTGTTTTTT
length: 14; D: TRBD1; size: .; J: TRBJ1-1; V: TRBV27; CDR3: CASRGRGAPTEAFF; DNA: TGTGCCAGCAGGGGCAGGGGGGCGCCCACTGAAGCTTTCTTT
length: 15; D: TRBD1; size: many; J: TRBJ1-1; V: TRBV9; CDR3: CASSGDTGVRTEAFF; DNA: TGTGCCAGCAGCGGAGACACAGGGGTCCGTACTGAAGCTTTCTTT
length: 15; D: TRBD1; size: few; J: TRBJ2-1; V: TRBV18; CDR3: CASSSEQGYNDEQFF; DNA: TGTGCCAGCTCCTCGGAACAGGGGTATAACGATGAGCAGTTCTTC
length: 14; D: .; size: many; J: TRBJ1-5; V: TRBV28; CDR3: CASSARRPNQPQHF; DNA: TGTGCCAGCAGTGCCCGGAGGCCCAATCAGCCCCAGCATTTT
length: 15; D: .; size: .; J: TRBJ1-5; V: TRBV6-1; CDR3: CASSEEWSREQPQHF; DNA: TGTGCCAGCAGTGAAGAGTGGAGCAGGGAACAGCCCCAGCATTTT
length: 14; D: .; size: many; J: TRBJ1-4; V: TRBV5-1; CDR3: CASSLAGQFEKLFF; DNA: TGCGCCAGCAGCTTGGCCGGACAGTTTGAAAAACTGTTTTTT
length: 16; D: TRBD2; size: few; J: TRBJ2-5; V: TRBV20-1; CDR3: CSARVHSGGAWETQYF; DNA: TGCAGTGCTAGAGTACATAGCGGGGGGGCCTGGGAGACCCAGTACTTC
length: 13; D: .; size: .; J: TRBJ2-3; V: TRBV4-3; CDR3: CASSPVTWDTQYF; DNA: TGCGCCAGCAGCCCGGTAACTTGGGATACGCAGTATTTT
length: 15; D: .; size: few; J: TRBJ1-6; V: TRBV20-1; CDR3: CSARDLKGESSPLHF; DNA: TGCAGTGCTAGAGATTTAAAGGGAGAATCCTCACCCCTCCACTTT
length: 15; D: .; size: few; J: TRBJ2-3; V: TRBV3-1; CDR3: CASSQDRLRTDTQYF; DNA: TGTGCCAGCAGCCAAGATCGACTTCGCACAGATACGCAGTATTTT
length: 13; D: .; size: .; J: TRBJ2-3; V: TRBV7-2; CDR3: CASWGRGLGTQYF; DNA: TGTGCCAGCTGGGGACGAGGCCTTGGTACGCAGTATTTT
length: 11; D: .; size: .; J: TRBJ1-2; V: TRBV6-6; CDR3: CASSYGPGYTF; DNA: TGTGCCAGCAGTTACGGTCCTGGCTACACCTTC
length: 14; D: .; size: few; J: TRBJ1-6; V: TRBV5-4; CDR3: CASSFDRGSSPLHF; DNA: TGTGCCAGCAGCTTCGACAGAGGGAGTTCACCCCTCCACTTT
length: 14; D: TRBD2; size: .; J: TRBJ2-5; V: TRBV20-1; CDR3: CSAARLAGLETQYF; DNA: TGCAGTGCTGCTAGACTAGCGGGGTTGGAGACCCAGTACTTC
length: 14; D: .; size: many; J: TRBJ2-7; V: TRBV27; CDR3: CASSPGRWMYEQYF; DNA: TGTGCCAGCAGTCCGGGACGGTGGATGTACGAGCAGTACTTC
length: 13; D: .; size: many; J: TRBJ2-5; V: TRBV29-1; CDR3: CSVEVGEGRTQYF; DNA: TGCAGCGTTGAAGTCGGAGAGGGAAGGACCCAGTACTTC
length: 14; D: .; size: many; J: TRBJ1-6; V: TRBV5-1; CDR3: CASSLEPSNSPLHF; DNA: TGCGCCAGCAGCTTGGAACCGAGTAATTCACCCCTCCACTTT
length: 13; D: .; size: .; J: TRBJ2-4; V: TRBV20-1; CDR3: CSARAPAKNIQYF; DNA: TGCAGTGCTAGGGCCCCAGCCAAAAACATTCAGTACTTC
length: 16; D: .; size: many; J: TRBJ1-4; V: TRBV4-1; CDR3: CASSQILRGQNEKLFF; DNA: TGCGCCAGCAGCCAAATACTCAGGGGTCAGAATGAAAAACTGTTTTTT
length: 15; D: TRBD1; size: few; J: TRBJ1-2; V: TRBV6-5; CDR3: CASSWKANRGGGYTF; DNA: TGTGCCAGCAGTTGGAAAGCCAACAGGGGAGGCGGCTACACCTTC
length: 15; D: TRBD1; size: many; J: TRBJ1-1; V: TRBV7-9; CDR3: CASSRQTGMNTEAFF; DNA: TGTGCCAGCAGCCGACAGACAGGGATGAACACTGAAGCTTTCTTT
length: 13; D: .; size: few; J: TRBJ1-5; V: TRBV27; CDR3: CASSFSGVQPQHF; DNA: TGTGCCAGCAGTTTTTCGGGGGTTCAGCCCCAGCATTTT
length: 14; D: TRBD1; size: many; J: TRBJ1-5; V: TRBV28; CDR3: CASWTGSGNQPQHF; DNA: TGTGCCAGCTGGACAGGCTCGGGCAATCAGCCCCAGCATTTT
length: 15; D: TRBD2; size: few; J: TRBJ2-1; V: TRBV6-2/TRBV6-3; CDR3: CASSSDGGSYNEQFF; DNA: TGTGCCAGCAGTTCGGACGGGGGGTCCTACAATGAGCAGTTCTTC
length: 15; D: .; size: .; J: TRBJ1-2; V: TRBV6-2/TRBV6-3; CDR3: CASSYVPGPNYGYTF; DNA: TGTGCCAGCAGTTACGTCCCAGGCCCAAACTATGGCTACACCTTC
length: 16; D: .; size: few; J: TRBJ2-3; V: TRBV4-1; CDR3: CASSQVPGSSTDTQYF; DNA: TGCGCCAGCAGCCAAGTCCCGGGTTCTAGCACAGATACGCAGTATTTT
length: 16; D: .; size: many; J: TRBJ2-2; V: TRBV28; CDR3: CASSLAVGVSTGELFF; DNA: TGTGCCAGCAGTTTAGCGGTAGGGGTGAGCACCGGGGAGCTGTTTTTT
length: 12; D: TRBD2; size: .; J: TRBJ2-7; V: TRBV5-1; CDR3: CASSERGREQYF; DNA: TGCGCCAGCAGCGAGCGGGGCCGCGAGCAGTACTTC
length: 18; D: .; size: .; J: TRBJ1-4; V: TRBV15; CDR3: CATSRDPVSGGANEKLFF; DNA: TGTGCCACCAGCAGAGACCCGGTCTCCGGGGGGGCTAATGAAAAACTGTTTTTT
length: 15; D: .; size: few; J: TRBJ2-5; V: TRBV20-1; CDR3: CSEMKGGHQQETQYF; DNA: TGCAGTGAAATGAAGGGGGGACACCAACAAGAGACCCAGTACTTC
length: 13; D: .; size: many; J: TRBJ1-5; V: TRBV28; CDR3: CASSFGGLQPQHF; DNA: TGTGCCAGCAGTTTCGGGGGGCTTCAGCCCCAGCATTTT
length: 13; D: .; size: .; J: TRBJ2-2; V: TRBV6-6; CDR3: CASSYLDTGELFF; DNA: TGTGCCAGCAGTTATCTTGACACCGGGGAGCTGTTTTTT
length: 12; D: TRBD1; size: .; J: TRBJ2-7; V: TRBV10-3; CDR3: CAIGQGDYEQYF; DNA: TGTGCCATCGGACAGGGTGACTACGAGCAGTACTTC
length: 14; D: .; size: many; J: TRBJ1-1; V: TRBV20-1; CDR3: CSARALQENTEAFF; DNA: TGCAGTGCTAGAGCGTTACAGGAGAACACTGAAGCTTTCTTT
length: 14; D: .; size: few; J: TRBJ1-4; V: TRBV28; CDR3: CASSLYGANEKLFF; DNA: TGTGCCAGCAGTTTATACGGGGCTAATGAAAAACTGTTTTTT
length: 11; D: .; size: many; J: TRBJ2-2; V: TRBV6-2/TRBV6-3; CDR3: CASSHGGELFF; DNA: TGTGCCAGCAGTCACGGCGGGGAGCTGTTTTTT
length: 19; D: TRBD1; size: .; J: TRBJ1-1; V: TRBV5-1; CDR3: CASSPRTGFALAGDTEAFF; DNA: TGCGCCAGCAGCCCCCGGACAGGGTTTGCTCTAGCAGGGGACACTGAAGCTTTCTTT
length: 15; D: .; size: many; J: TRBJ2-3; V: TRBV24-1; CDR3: CATSDGRGGTDTQYF; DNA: TGTGCCACCAGTGATGGGCGGGGAGGCACAGATACGCAGTATTTT
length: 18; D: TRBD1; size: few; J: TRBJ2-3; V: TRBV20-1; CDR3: CSASIGTGSVGSTDTQYF; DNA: TGCAGTGCTAGCATCGGGACAGGGAGTGTGGGCAGCACAGATACGCAGTATTTT
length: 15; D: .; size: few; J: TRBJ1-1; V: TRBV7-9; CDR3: CASSLPYHVNTEAFF; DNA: TGTGCCAGCAGCTTACCGTACCACGTTAACACTGAAGCTTTCTTT
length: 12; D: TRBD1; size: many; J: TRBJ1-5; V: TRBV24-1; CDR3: CGDRGSNQPQHF; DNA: TGTGGGGACAGGGGTAGCAATCAGCCCCAGCATTTT
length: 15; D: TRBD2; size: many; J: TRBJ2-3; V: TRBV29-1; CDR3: CSVEGYREGVDTQYF; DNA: TGCAGCGTTGAAGGTTATCGGGAGGGCGTAGATACGCAGTATTTT
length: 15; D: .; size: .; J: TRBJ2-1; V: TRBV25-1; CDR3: CASNPQGYSYNEQFF; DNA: TGTGCCAGCAACCCTCAGGGATACTCCTACAATGAGCAGTTCTTC
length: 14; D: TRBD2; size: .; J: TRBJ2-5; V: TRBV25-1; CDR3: CASMDELAGETQYF; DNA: TGTGCCAGCATGGACGAACTAGCGGGAGAGACCCAGTACTTC